This T cell receptor beta chain emerged from a study of shared clonotypes between healthy human individuals. Profiled with immunoSEQ multiplex PCR; TCRdb holds only in-frame clones, not every one. Here the sample spans hundreds of thousands of clones, over 70% being singletons. Germline values: CDR1 LGHNA, CDR2 YSLEER. The V gene end was trimmed by 0 bases and the J gene end by 3 bases; junction bases not matched to a gene: 7. CDR3 size: 18 residues. Sequencing was performed on memory CD4+ T cells sorted from blood. The subset: CD45RA-negative fraction. The chain joins TRBV4-3 to TRBJ2-2; 10 bases fit TRBD2. The sequence derives from a man aged 30 to 39 in good health. The CDR3 DNA reads TGCGCCAGCAGCCAAGATCCGCCTAGCGGGAGCGACACCGGGGAGCTGTTTTTT. It yields the protein CASSQDPPSGSDTGELFF.